This T cell receptor beta chain was sequenced in a study of blood T cells in healthy people across ages. Every donor gave approximately 10 milliliters of peripheral blood. Primers used in a second PCR of roughly 6 to 11 cycles were a sample-barcoded 5' primer and a J-beta primer mix. A template-switch adaptor that had 12 random nucleotides put a tag on each cDNA molecule. TCRdb independently ran MiXCR on the 5' RACE reads; one entry per CDR3 protein. The profile shows some 940,000 distinct CDR3 sequences, about 28% of them singletons. This clonotype was detected many times. These records were also assigned to another study, of T cells of mothers and their children. That paper states: Related mother-child pairs showed slightly, non-significantly higher overlap than unrelated pairs.

The material sequenced was blood. This TCR derives from a woman aged 40 to 55 in good health.

The CDR3 loop reads CASSQTGRYEQYF. The CDR3 DNA reads TGTGCCAGCAGTCAGACAGGGCGGTACGAGCAGTACTTC. V and J are TRBV28 and TRBJ2-7; 7 nucleotides agree with TRBD1. Germline V gene sequence: CDR1 MDHEN, CDR2 SYDVKM. This CDR3 is built from 13 residues. V lost 5 bases, J lost 4 bases, and 5 bases stayed unmatched. Full variable domain (remainder filled in from reference TRBV28 and TRBJ2-7): DVKVTQSSRYLVKRTGEKVFLECVQDMDHENMFWYRQDPGLGLRLIYFSYDVKMKEKGDIPEGYSVSREKKERFSLILESASTNQTSMYLCASSQTGRYEQYFGPGTRLTVT.